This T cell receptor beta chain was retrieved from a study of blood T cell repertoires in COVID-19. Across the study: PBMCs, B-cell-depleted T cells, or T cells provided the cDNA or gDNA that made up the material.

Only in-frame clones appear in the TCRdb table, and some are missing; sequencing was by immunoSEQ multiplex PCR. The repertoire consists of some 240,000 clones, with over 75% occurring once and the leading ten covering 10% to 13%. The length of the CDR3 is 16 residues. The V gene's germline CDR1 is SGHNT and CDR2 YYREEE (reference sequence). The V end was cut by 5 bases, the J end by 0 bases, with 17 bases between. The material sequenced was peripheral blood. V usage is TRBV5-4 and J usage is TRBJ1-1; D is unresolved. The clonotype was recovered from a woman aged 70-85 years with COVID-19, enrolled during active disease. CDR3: CASSASTVLVNTEAFF. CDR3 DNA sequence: TGTGCCAGCAGTGCTAGTACCGTTCTAGTGAACACTGAAGCTTTCTTT.